Listed below are T cell receptor beta chains from one sample, sequenced in a study of blood T cells in healthy people across ages. One entry per CDR3 protein results from TCRdb running MiXCR on the 5' RACE reads. Found here are 1.5 million to 1.9 million distinct CDR3 sequences, about 45% of them singletons; the top ten hold around 4%. Source material: blood. The receptors were sampled from a woman between 18 and 30 years old in good health. Both conserved end residues are part of each CDR3. The order of the fields is J gene, D gene, V gene, clone size, CDR3 protein, CDR3 DNA. The D gene is left open where the match is weak. Clone sizes are given selectively: once, few, many, or a class where the clone is expanded.

J gene: TRBJ2-1
D gene: TRBD2
V gene: TRBV12-3/TRBV12-4
clone size: -
CDR3 protein: CASSPPGLAGDYNEQFF
CDR3 DNA: TGTGCCAGCAGTCCACCTGGACTAGCGGGAGACTACAATGAGCAGTTCTTC

J gene: TRBJ2-7
D gene: TRBD2
V gene: TRBV20-1
clone size: -
CDR3 protein: CSARTSGAAYEQYF
CDR3 DNA: TGCAGTGCAAGGACTAGCGGGGCAGCCTACGAGCAGTACTTC

J gene: TRBJ1-5
D gene: -
V gene: TRBV6-2/TRBV6-3
clone size: few
CDR3 protein: CASRPAPGASNQPQHF
CDR3 DNA: TGTGCCAGCAGACCGGCCCCGGGGGCAAGCAATCAGCCCCAGCATTTT

J gene: TRBJ2-1
D gene: TRBD2
V gene: TRBV7-2
clone size: few
CDR3 protein: CASSSNLFSGRTDEQFF
CDR3 DNA: TGTGCCAGCAGCTCTAACCTTTTTAGCGGGAGGACTGATGAGCAGTTCTTC

J gene: TRBJ2-3
D gene: -
V gene: TRBV3-1
clone size: -
CDR3 protein: CASSQDRRAVTDTQYF
CDR3 DNA: TGTGCCAGCAGCCAAGATAGGCGGGCGGTCACAGATACGCAGTATTTT

J gene: TRBJ1-5
D gene: -
V gene: TRBV4-1
clone size: -
CDR3 protein: CASRPTGTQPQHF
CDR3 DNA: TGCGCCAGCAGACCCACAGGGACCCAGCCCCAGCATTTT

J gene: TRBJ2-5
D gene: -
V gene: TRBV27
clone size: -
CDR3 protein: CASRLDFQETQYF
CDR3 DNA: TGTGCCAGCAGACTAGATTTTCAAGAGACCCAGTACTTC

J gene: TRBJ2-1
D gene: -
V gene: TRBV28
clone size: -
CDR3 protein: CASSFTAYNEQFF
CDR3 DNA: TGTGCCAGCAGTTTTACAGCCTACAATGAGCAGTTCTTC

J gene: TRBJ2-1
D gene: -
V gene: TRBV7-9
clone size: -
CDR3 protein: CASSNTTSNEQFF
CDR3 DNA: TGTGCCAGCAGCAACACGACTAGCAATGAGCAGTTCTTC

J gene: TRBJ2-7
D gene: TRBD2
V gene: TRBV19
clone size: -
CDR3 protein: CASSSRLAGDEQYF
CDR3 DNA: TGTGCCAGTAGTTCCAGACTAGCGGGAGACGAGCAGTACTTC

J gene: TRBJ2-7
D gene: -
V gene: TRBV11-1
clone size: few
CDR3 protein: CASSLARDYAQQYF
CDR3 DNA: TGTGCCAGCAGCTTAGCGCGGGATTATGCGCAGCAGTACTTC

J gene: TRBJ1-2
D gene: -
V gene: TRBV5-5
clone size: -
CDR3 protein: CASSTTTGVLYGYTF
CDR3 DNA: TGTGCCAGCAGCACAACAACCGGGGTTCTCTATGGCTACACCTTC

J gene: TRBJ1-3
D gene: TRBD1
V gene: TRBV29-1
clone size: -
CDR3 protein: CSGWTGGNTIYF
CDR3 DNA: TGCAGCGGATGGACAGGTGGAAACACCATATATTTT

J gene: TRBJ2-1
D gene: TRBD2
V gene: TRBV12-3/TRBV12-4
clone size: -
CDR3 protein: CASRLPGLAGGNNEQFF
CDR3 DNA: TGTGCCAGCAGGCTTCCGGGACTAGCGGGAGGGAACAATGAGCAGTTCTTC

J gene: TRBJ2-2
D gene: -
V gene: TRBV4-3
clone size: few
CDR3 protein: CASSGRPNTGELFF
CDR3 DNA: TGCGCCAGCAGCGGGCGACCCAACACCGGGGAGCTGTTTTTT

J gene: TRBJ1-5
D gene: TRBD1
V gene: TRBV2
clone size: -
CDR3 protein: CASSVQQGASQPQHF
CDR3 DNA: TGTGCCAGCAGTGTTCAGCAGGGGGCGAGTCAGCCCCAGCATTTT

J gene: TRBJ2-1
D gene: -
V gene: TRBV4-2
clone size: few
CDR3 protein: CASSQDRGSGEQFF
CDR3 DNA: TGTGCCAGCAGCCAAGATCGTGGTAGCGGCGAGCAGTTCTTC

J gene: TRBJ2-5
D gene: -
V gene: TRBV5-1
clone size: few
CDR3 protein: CASSLANGPQETQYF
CDR3 DNA: TGCGCCAGCAGCTTGGCAAACGGGCCTCAAGAGACCCAGTACTTC

J gene: TRBJ2-1
D gene: TRBD2
V gene: TRBV24-1
clone size: -
CDR3 protein: CATSDLQTSGSIEQFF
CDR3 DNA: TGTGCCACCAGTGATTTGCAGACTAGCGGGAGCATTGAGCAGTTCTTC

J gene: TRBJ2-5
D gene: -
V gene: TRBV7-2
clone size: -
CDR3 protein: CASSLGAGMVWETQYF
CDR3 DNA: TGTGCCAGCAGCTTAGGGGCAGGGATGGTTTGGGAGACCCAGTACTTC

J gene: TRBJ2-7
D gene: -
V gene: TRBV10-3
clone size: -
CDR3 protein: CAISEPRQDYNEQYF
CDR3 DNA: TGTGCCATCAGTGAGCCCCGACAGGATTACAATGAGCAGTACTTC

J gene: TRBJ1-1
D gene: -
V gene: TRBV20-1
clone size: -
CDR3 protein: CSARGIGRGTEAFF
CDR3 DNA: TGCAGTGCTAGAGGAATAGGGAGGGGCACTGAAGCTTTCTTT

J gene: TRBJ2-5
D gene: -
V gene: TRBV27
clone size: -
CDR3 protein: CASSVGQTYERYF
CDR3 DNA: TGTGCCAGCAGTGTAGGTCAAACCTACGAGCGGTACTTC

J gene: TRBJ2-1
D gene: -
V gene: TRBV29-1
clone size: few
CDR3 protein: CSVRRRLASNEQFF
CDR3 DNA: TGCAGCGTCCGTCGACGGCTGGCGTCCAATGAGCAGTTCTTC

J gene: TRBJ2-3
D gene: TRBD2
V gene: TRBV20-1
clone size: -
CDR3 protein: CSATDRLAGGTDTQYF
CDR3 DNA: TGCAGTGCGACCGATCGGTTAGCGGGCGGCACAGATACGCAGTATTTT

J gene: TRBJ2-3
D gene: -
V gene: TRBV27
clone size: many
CDR3 protein: CASSPTTPDTQYF
CDR3 DNA: TGTGCCAGCAGTCCAACCACCCCAGATACGCAGTATTTT

J gene: TRBJ1-6
D gene: -
V gene: TRBV4-1
clone size: few
CDR3 protein: CASSPVGEVFNSPLHF
CDR3 DNA: TGCGCCAGCAGCCCGGTAGGGGAGGTCTTTAATTCACCCCTCCACTTT

J gene: TRBJ1-2
D gene: TRBD1
V gene: TRBV10-3
clone size: -
CDR3 protein: CAIRDRVPAGYTF
CDR3 DNA: TGTGCCATCAGAGACAGGGTTCCTGCGGGCTACACCTTC

J gene: TRBJ2-7
D gene: -
V gene: TRBV9
clone size: -
CDR3 protein: CASSVALGGEQYF
CDR3 DNA: TGTGCCAGCAGCGTAGCTTTGGGAGGCGAGCAGTACTTC

J gene: TRBJ1-1
D gene: -
V gene: TRBV7-6
clone size: few
CDR3 protein: CASSLNLGARMNTEAFF
CDR3 DNA: TGTGCCAGCAGCTTAAATTTAGGGGCCCGCATGAACACTGAAGCTTTCTTT

J gene: TRBJ1-1
D gene: TRBD1
V gene: TRBV20-1
clone size: -
CDR3 protein: CSAGQGGGITEAFF
CDR3 DNA: TGCAGTGCTGGCCAGGGGGGGGGCATCACTGAAGCTTTCTTT

J gene: TRBJ1-1
D gene: -
V gene: TRBV10-3
clone size: -
CDR3 protein: CAIKGRTGDTEAFF
CDR3 DNA: TGTGCCATCAAAGGACGCACGGGGGACACTGAAGCTTTCTTT

J gene: TRBJ1-2
D gene: TRBD1
V gene: TRBV18
clone size: -
CDR3 protein: CASSRTGSSNYGYTF
CDR3 DNA: TGTGCCAGCTCACGGACAGGGAGCTCCAACTATGGCTACACCTTC

J gene: TRBJ2-5
D gene: -
V gene: TRBV18
clone size: -
CDR3 protein: CASSPNRGLQETQYF
CDR3 DNA: TGTGCCAGCTCACCAAATAGAGGGCTCCAAGAGACCCAGTACTTC

J gene: TRBJ1-5
D gene: -
V gene: TRBV7-2
clone size: -
CDR3 protein: CASAGNLGNQPQHF
CDR3 DNA: TGTGCCAGCGCAGGGAATCTAGGCAATCAGCCCCAGCATTTT

J gene: TRBJ2-2
D gene: TRBD1
V gene: TRBV12-3/TRBV12-4
clone size: -
CDR3 protein: CASSSNRGRTGELFF
CDR3 DNA: TGTGCCAGCAGTTCTAATAGGGGGCGGACCGGGGAGCTGTTTTTT

J gene: TRBJ2-7
D gene: -
V gene: TRBV28
clone size: -
CDR3 protein: CASSPKDWGKYEQYF
CDR3 DNA: TGTGCCAGCAGTCCCAAAGACTGGGGTAAATACGAGCAGTACTTC

J gene: TRBJ2-1
D gene: -
V gene: TRBV25-1
clone size: -
CDR3 protein: CASSEGGRTYNEQFF
CDR3 DNA: TGTGCCAGCAGTGAGGGTGGGCGAACCTACAATGAGCAGTTCTTC

J gene: TRBJ2-1
D gene: TRBD2
V gene: TRBV15
clone size: -
CDR3 protein: CATTPGLAETSSYNEQFF
CDR3 DNA: TGTGCCACCACCCCGGGACTAGCAGAAACGAGCTCCTACAATGAGCAGTTCTTC

J gene: TRBJ2-1
D gene: -
V gene: TRBV6-5
clone size: few
CDR3 protein: CASSYYPAGAFYNEQFF
CDR3 DNA: TGTGCCAGCAGTTACTATCCAGCAGGGGCCTTTTACAATGAGCAGTTCTTC

J gene: TRBJ2-5
D gene: TRBD2
V gene: TRBV2
clone size: -
CDR3 protein: CASTQGTSVIKETQYF
CDR3 DNA: TGTGCCAGCACCCAGGGGACTAGCGTTATCAAAGAGACCCAGTACTTC

J gene: TRBJ2-4
D gene: -
V gene: TRBV2
clone size: few
CDR3 protein: CASSESWVVKNIQYF
CDR3 DNA: TGTGCCAGCAGTGAATCATGGGTGGTCAAAAACATTCAGTACTTC

J gene: TRBJ2-3
D gene: -
V gene: TRBV27
clone size: -
CDR3 protein: CASTLRGTDTQYF
CDR3 DNA: TGTGCCAGCACCCTGCGGGGCACAGATACGCAGTATTTT

J gene: TRBJ2-1
D gene: -
V gene: TRBV28
clone size: -
CDR3 protein: CASSLRQANEQFF
CDR3 DNA: TGTGCCAGCAGTTTACGCCAGGCGAATGAGCAGTTCTTC

J gene: TRBJ2-1
D gene: -
V gene: TRBV20-1
clone size: few
CDR3 protein: CSASRATSYNEHFF
CDR3 DNA: TGCAGTGCTAGCCGGGCTACCTCCTACAATGAGCATTTCTTC

J gene: TRBJ2-7
D gene: TRBD2
V gene: TRBV27
clone size: few
CDR3 protein: CASSLGVAGDYEQYF
CDR3 DNA: TGTGCCAGCAGTTTAGGGGTAGCGGGAGATTACGAGCAGTACTTC

J gene: TRBJ1-2
D gene: -
V gene: TRBV20-1
clone size: -
CDR3 protein: CSAGELDINYGYTF
CDR3 DNA: TGCAGTGCTGGAGAACTGGACATAAACTATGGCTACACCTTC